Each of the 27 T cell receptor beta chains below was sequenced from the same sample in a study of T cell changes during pregnancy in multiple sclerosis. The assay was immunoSEQ multiplex PCR, and TCRdb's table has in-frame clones only and misses some. The top ten hold 0.8% to 0.95% of the sample, which has tens of thousands of clones, more than 85% seen once. Sequences were derived from peripheral blood, sampled before pregnancy. The receptors shown here come from a female donor with multiple sclerosis, enrolled in a pregnancy study.

The rearrangement uses TRBV6-5 and TRBJ2-2; 9 bases are shared with TRBD2. The V gene's germline CDR1 is MNHEY and CDR2 SVGAGI. Trimming took 11 bases from V and 7 from J; bases not matched to a gene: 11. The CDR3 consists of 14 residues. This chain's CDR3 is CAGGAGGGNGELFF. The CDR3 nucleotides are TGTGCCGGGGGAGCGGGGGGCGGCAACGGGGAGCTGTTTTTT.

The gene calls are TRBV27 and TRBJ1-4; maybe TRBD1 (6 bases). Germline CDR1 MNHEY, CDR2 SMNVEV (reference sequence). This CDR3 region has 17 residues. The V gene lost 10 bases and the J gene lost 4 bases, with 25 bases spanning the gap. This chain's CDR3 is CATRPTGISFLNEKLFF. The DNA of the CDR3 is TGTGCCACTCGTCCGACAGGCATTTCTTTTCTTAATGAAAAACTGTTTTTT.

The CDR3 bases are TGCGCCAGCAGCCAAACCCGGAGCCAAGAGACCCAGTACTTC. Protein: CASSQTRSQETQYF. The chain carries TRBV4-1 and TRBJ2-5; no definite D call. CDR3 length equals 14 residues. The V end was cut by 2 bases, the J end by 1 base, with 8 bases between. Germline values: CDR1 MGHRA, CDR2 YSYEKL.

The chain couples TRBV4-1 to TRBJ2-1, with 7 bases fitting TRBD2. CDR1 MGHRA and CDR2 YSYEKL come from the germline V gene. V was pared by 3 bases and J by 10 bases, with 15 bases of the junction left unmatched. The CDR3 runs to 16 residues. Here the CDR3 reads CASSQINLLAAEEQFF. Here the CDR3 DNA reads TGCGCCAGCAGCCAGATCAATTTGCTAGCGGCGGAGGAGCAGTTCTTC.

This sequence joins TRBV5-1 and TRBJ2-3; tentative D call: TRBD1 (6 bases). The CDR3 extends over 16 amino acids. Germline loops: CDR1 SGHRS, CDR2 YFSETQ. V lost 0 bases and J 3 bases, leaving 14 bases between the germline ends. Here the CDR3 reads CASSLVGTQGTDTQYF. CDR3 sequence (DNA): TGCGCCAGCAGCTTGGTGGGGACCCAGGGGACAGATACGCAGTATTTT.

V gene TRBV5-5 combines with J gene TRBJ1-1; D is unresolved. This CDR3 is 16 amino acids long. V was trimmed by 6 bases and J by 2 bases, leaving 20 bases between them. Germline values: CDR1 SGHKS, CDR2 YYEKEE (reference sequence). The CDR3 here is CASTRLTGGLNTEAFF. The CDR3 DNA follows: TGTGCCAGCACCCGCTTGACGGGCGGGCTTAACACTGAAGCTTTCTTT.

This chain uses TRBV10-3 with TRBJ2-3; TRBD1 agrees at 9 bases. Germline values: CDR1 ENHRY, CDR2 SYGVKD. The CDR3 spans 15 residues. V shed 9 bases and J 5 bases; nucleotides not matched to a gene: 12. The CDR3 protein is CAILTTGGDRDTQYF. Written as DNA, the CDR3 is TGTGCCATTCTTACGACAGGGGGTGACAGAGATACGCAGTATTTT.

The chain employs TRBV4-1 and TRBJ1-1, with a weak D call TRBD1 (6 bases). The germline V and J ends were trimmed by 0 bases and 3 bases, with 17 bases remaining between them. Looked up from germline, CDR1 is MGHRA and CDR2 is YSYEKL. CDR3 length equals 17 residues. CDR3 loop: CASSQDLSGVGDTEAFF. The CDR3 DNA reads as TGCGCCAGCAGCCAAGATCTGTCAGGGGTGGGTGACACTGAAGCTTTCTTT.

This chain joins TRBV7-6 and TRBJ2-7, with 7 bases matching TRBD1. Trimming took 3 bases from V and 3 from J; bases not matched to a gene: 5. The CDR3 totals 14 residues. From germline, CDR1 is SGHVS and CDR2 FNYEAQ. The CDR3 DNA follows: TGTGCCAGCAGCTTGGACGGGACAGTCTACGAGCAGTACTTC. It translates to CASSLDGTVYEQYF. The complete variable domain, with remaining parts taken from reference TRBV7-6 and TRBJ2-7, reads GAGVSQSPRYKVTKRGQDVALRCDPISGHVSLYWYRQALGQGPEFLTYFNYEAQQDKSGLPNDRFSAERPEGSISTLTIQRTEQRDSAMYRCASSLDGTVYEQYFGPGTRLTVT.

The chain has TRBV4-3 and TRBJ2-2, with TRBD2 matching over 12 bases. CDR1 is LGHNA and CDR2 is YSLEER in the germline V gene. The CDR3 runs to 17 residues. The V and J ends lost 4 bases and 4 bases, in that order; junction bases with no gene match: 7. This CDR3 reads CASSPWTSGDFTGELFF. DNA of the CDR3: TGCGCCAGCAGCCCCTGGACTAGCGGGGACTTCACCGGGGAGCTGTTTTTT.

The rearrangement links TRBV19 to TRBJ2-1; TRBD2 aligns across 11 bases. Losses at the gene ends were 1 base for V and 9 bases for J; bases not matched to a gene: 11. Germline CDR1 reads LNHDA; CDR2 reads SQIVND (reference sequence). This CDR3 is 17 amino acids long. CDR3: CASSIGRGTSGPAEQFF. In DNA, the CDR3 is TGTGCCAGTAGTATAGGGAGGGGGACTAGCGGACCGGCTGAGCAGTTCTTC.

J is TRBJ1-1 and V is TRBV2; 8 positions match TRBD1. The V segment lost 7 bases and the J segment 1 base; nucleotides outside the gene matches: 8. This CDR3 is 15 amino acids long. Germline-derived CDR1 and CDR2 are SNHLY and FYNNEI. The CDR3 DNA is TGTGCCAGCACAGTTCTACAGGGGGGGAACACTGAAGCTTTCTTT. It yields the protein CASTVLQGGNTEAFF.

V and J are TRBV19 and TRBJ1-3; tentatively, D is TRBD1 (5 bases). Germline V CDR1 and CDR2: LNHDA, SQIVND (reference sequence). V was cut by 6 bases and J by 3 bases, with 12 bases left in between. This CDR3 comprises 14 residues. The CDR3 DNA sequence: TGTGCCAGTAGGGATCAGGGAAGTGGAAACACCATATATTTT. It codes for CASRDQGSGNTIYF. Looking up the rest from reference TRBV19 and TRBJ1-3 gives the full variable domain: DGGITQSPKYLFRKEGQNVTLSCEQNLNHDAMYWYRQDPGQGLRLIYYSQIVNDFQKGDIAEGYSVSREKKESFPLTVTSAQKNPTAFYLCASRDQGSGNTIYFGEGSWLTVV.

The gene calls are TRBV19 and TRBJ1-5; TRBD1 aligns across 10 bases. CDR1 and CDR2 (germline): LNHDA, SQIVND (reference sequence). This CDR3 is built from 17 residues. Unmatched junction bases numbered 10, after V lost 5 bases and J lost 3 bases. The CDR3: CASSSGGGQGFNQPQHF. CDR3 in DNA: TGTGCCAGTAGTTCAGGTGGGGGACAGGGGTTCAATCAGCCCCAGCATTTT.

The V gene is TRBV11-2, the J gene TRBJ2-5; 7 positions match TRBD2. The length of the CDR3 is 16 residues. Germline V gives CDR1 SGHAT, CDR2 FQNNGV. V gave up 5 bases and J gave up 2 bases; unmatched junction bases: 11. The CDR3 DNA sequence: TGTGCCAGCAGCCGCGGCCAGCGGGGCATTCAAGAGACCCAGTACTTC. Translation gives CASSRGQRGIQETQYF.

The chain joins TRBV2 to TRBJ1-2; D unclear. Trimming took 5 bases from V and 7 from J, leaving 14 bases between them. The CDR3 runs to 13 residues. CDR1 SNHLY and CDR2 FYNNEI come from the germline V gene. The CDR3 loop is CASSPGPESGYTF. The DNA for the CDR3 is TGTGCCAGCAGTCCCGGCCCGGAGAGTGGCTACACCTTC.

This sequence joins TRBV4-3 and TRBJ1-6; a possible D gene is TRBD1 (5 bases). Germline CDR1 LGHNA, CDR2 YSLEER. This CDR3 has 15 amino acids. Trimming took off 0 bases at V and 9 bases at J, with 12 bases between the two ends. Here the CDR3 reads CASSQENRLGSPLHF. The CDR3 bases are TGCGCCAGCAGCCAAGAAAACAGGCTCGGTTCACCCCTCCACTTT.

The V and J genes are TRBV2 and TRBJ1-2, with D uncertain. V was trimmed by 6 bases and J by 4 bases, leaving 15 bases between them. CDR3 length equals 14 residues. Looked up from germline, CDR1 is SNHLY and CDR2 is FYNNEI. CDR3 amino acids: CASREGSGFYGYTF. CDR3 DNA: TGTGCCAGCAGGGAGGGTTCGGGATTCTATGGCTACACCTTC.

V gene TRBV9 combines with J gene TRBJ2-1, with 8 nucleotides matching TRBD2. This CDR3 is 16 amino acids long. V lost 0 bases and J lost 7; bases outside the gene matches: 9. Per germline, CDR1 SGDLS and CDR2 YYNGEE. Here the CDR3 DNA reads TGTGCCAGCAGCGTAGCCGGGAGGGGAAGGGTGAATGAGCAGTTCTTC. Translated, it gives CASSVAGRGRVNEQFF.

J is TRBJ2-1 and V is TRBV9, with D maybe TRBD2 (5 bases). Trimming pared 0 bases from V and 1 base from J, leaving 11 bases between. CDR1 and CDR2 from the germline V gene are SGDLS and YYNGEE. The CDR3 has 16 amino acids. The DNA for the CDR3 is TGTGCCAGCAGCGTAGAGTGGGAGCCATCCTACAATGAGCAGTTCTTC. Translated: CASSVEWEPSYNEQFF.

This clone was seen just once. The genes are TRBV6-5 and TRBJ1-1; D is perhaps TRBD1 (5 bases). The CDR3 is made up of 15 amino acids. CDR1 and CDR2 (germline): MNHEY, SVGAGI. Trimming removed 1 base at V and 1 base at J, with 10 bases between. CDR3 region: CASSYFGRANTEAFF. In nucleotides, the CDR3 is TGTGCCAGCAGTTACTTTGGCAGGGCGAACACTGAAGCTTTCTTT.

V usage is TRBV27 and J usage is TRBJ1-5, with unresolved D. CDR1 MNHEY and CDR2 SMNVEV come from the germline V gene (reference sequence). The CDR3 runs to 15 residues. V was shortened by 0 bases and J by 1 base, with 7 bases between the two germline ends. CDR3 amino acids: CASSLSRESNQPQHF. DNA for the CDR3: TGTGCCAGCAGTTTATCGAGGGAGAGCAATCAGCCCCAGCATTTT.

V and J are TRBV4-1 and TRBJ1-4, with 7 bases matching TRBD1. The CDR3 runs 16 residues. Germline values: CDR1 MGHRA, CDR2 YSYEKL. Trimming removed 6 bases from V and 5 bases from J; junction bases left unmatched: 12. CDR3 sequence: CASRSTDRAFNEKLFF. CDR3 bases: TGCGCCAGCAGATCTACCGACAGGGCCTTCAATGAAAAACTGTTTTTT.

This chain links TRBV4-3 with TRBJ1-5; D remains ambiguous. In germline, CDR1 is LGHNA, CDR2 YSLEER. V was shortened by 0 bases and J by 6 bases, with 9 bases between the two germline ends. The CDR3 has 14 amino acids. The CDR3 loop reads CASSQDRGIQPQHF. The CDR3 region has the DNA TGCGCCAGCAGCCAAGATAGAGGGATTCAGCCCCAGCATTTT.

The CDR3: CASSLTGSYEQYF. The CDR3 nucleotides are TGTGCCAGCAGTTTGACAGGGTCCTACGAGCAGTACTTC. The V gene is TRBV6-1, the J gene TRBJ2-7; 7 bases align to TRBD1. V trimming: 5 bases; J trimming: 1 base; junction bases outside the gene matches: 2. This CDR3 is 13 amino acids long. Germline V gives CDR1 MNHNS, CDR2 SASEGT.

The V call is TRBV2, the J call TRBJ2-5, with D perhaps matching TRBD1 (5 bases). Germline V lookup: CDR1 SNHLY, CDR2 FYNNEI. V was pared by 8 bases and J by 5 bases, with 6 bases between. The CDR3 totals 10 residues. CDR3 sequence: CASQGETQYF. The CDR3 DNA follows: TGTGCCAGCCAGGGTGAGACCCAGTACTTC. The whole variable domain, filled in from reference TRBV2 and TRBJ2-5, reads EPEVTQTPSHQVTQMGQEVILRCVPISNHLYFYWYRQILGQKVEFLVSFYNNEISEKSEIFDDQFSVERPDGSNFTLKIRSTKLEDSAMYFCASQGETQYFGPGTRLLVL.

The chain carries TRBV7-2 and TRBJ2-1, with D uncertain. The germline CDR1 and CDR2 sequences are SGHTA and FQGNSA. V dropped 1 base and J dropped 0 bases, with 7 bases sitting between them. The length of the CDR3 is 15 residues. The CDR3 loop is CASSLEVASYNEQFF. The CDR3, as DNA: TGTGCCAGCAGCTTAGAGGTAGCCTCCTACAATGAGCAGTTCTTC.